The rows below give T cell receptor beta chains drawn from one sample of a study of molecular identifiers for immune sequencing clone quantification. TCRdb re-analysed the PCR reads in MiXCR, keeping a single row per CDR3 protein. The sample includes roughly 100,000 distinct CDR3 sequences, 30% to 45% seen only once; the top ten take approximately 10%. What was sequenced was naive CD8+ T cells from blood, with Jurkat cell RNA spiked in. The receptors were gathered from a human donor in good health. Some libraries in this study had Jurkat cell RNA spiked in. CDR3s leave out the opening cysteine and the closing phenylalanine or tryptophan. The order of the fields is clone size, J gene, V gene, CDR3 protein. Clone size is stated in some rows and not others, as once, few, many or a class when expanded.

-	TRBJ1-2	TRBV5-6	ASSLGFDAYGYT
-	TRBJ2-7	TRBV20-1	SARGTGRFIWEQY
-	TRBJ2-2	TRBV28	ASSLSGGGTACAGELF
-	TRBJ1-6	TRBV20-1	SATSQPRGNSPPH
many	TRBJ2-3	TRBV11-2	ASSLEGGGLDTQY
-	TRBJ2-7	TRBV29-1	SVQTGTPYEQY
few	TRBJ2-1	TRBV5-4	ASSDPSQETYNEQF
-	TRBJ1-1	TRBV24-1	ALNQSKNTEAF
-	TRBJ2-1	TRBV4-2	ASSRSGEPEQF
-	TRBJ2-7	TRBV6-2/TRBV6-3	ASVGGPYEQY
few	TRBJ2-7	TRBV4-1	ASSQDHSPGTAYEQY
-	TRBJ1-3	TRBV7-8	ASRRRSGNTIY
many	TRBJ2-7	TRBV7-8	ASSSPRFEQY
-	TRBJ2-7	TRBV20-1	SAGGMSSYEQY
-	TRBJ2-1	TRBV6-6	ASSLSGGSSYNEQF
-	TRBJ2-3	TRBV12-3/TRBV12-4	ASSSVGGADTQY
-	TRBJ2-1	TRBV5-6	ASSLVSGRSSYNEQF
-	TRBJ2-5	TRBV28	ASSLWASGRVNQETQY
few	TRBJ2-7	TRBV20-1	SASTGTSGMFQDEQY
many	TRBJ2-5	TRBV7-9	ASSLDPGQETQY
few	TRBJ1-1	TRBV12-3/TRBV12-4	ASSTGSPTEAF
few	TRBJ2-5	TRBV6-2/TRBV6-3	ASSYSSFREETQY
few	TRBJ1-5	TRBV6-2/TRBV6-3	ASNDRSNQPQH
-	TRBJ2-2	TRBV20-1	SARASGRANTGELF